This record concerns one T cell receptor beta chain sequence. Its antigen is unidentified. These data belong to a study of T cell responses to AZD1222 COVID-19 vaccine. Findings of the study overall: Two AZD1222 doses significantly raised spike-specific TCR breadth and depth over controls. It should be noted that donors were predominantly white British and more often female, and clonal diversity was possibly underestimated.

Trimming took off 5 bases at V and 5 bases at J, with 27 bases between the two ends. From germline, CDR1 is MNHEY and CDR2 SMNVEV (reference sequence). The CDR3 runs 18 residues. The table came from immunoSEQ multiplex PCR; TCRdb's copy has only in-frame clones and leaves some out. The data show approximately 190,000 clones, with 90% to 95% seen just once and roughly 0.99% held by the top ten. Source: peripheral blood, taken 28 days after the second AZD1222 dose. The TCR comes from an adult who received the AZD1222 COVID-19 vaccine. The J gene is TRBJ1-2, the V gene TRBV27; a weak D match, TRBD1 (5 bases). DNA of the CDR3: TGTGCCAGCAGTCCGCACCAAATGGGTTTTGCGGGACGTTATGGCTACACCTTC. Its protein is CASSPHQMGFAGRYGYTF.